Described below is a single T cell receptor (beta chain) sequence and its context. The source of the sample is a study of blood T cell repertoires in COVID-19. Study-level background: Both acute and convalescent COVID-19 samples were obtained from the United States, Italy and Spain.

Germline V gene sequence: CDR1 MDHEN, CDR2 SYDVKM. The CDR3 is 14 amino acids. The V end was cut by 4 bases, the J end by 4 bases, with 13 bases between. Sequenced by immunoSEQ multiplex PCR; TCRdb stores in-frame clones only, minus some. The data contain under 300,000 clones, roughly nine tenths of them singletons. Those who participated ranged in age from roughly 18 to 100 years and resided in some 24 US areas. In assigning cohorts, the study relied on participant-reported clinical history. All recovered Cohort 3 donors got two negative PCRs, got clearance, or saw symptom resolution. The source is a woman aged 55-69 years who had recovered from COVID-19. Sequencing input: PBMCs or T cells enriched from blood (not recorded which). The chain employs TRBV28 and TRBJ1-1; possibly TRBD1 for D (5 bases). CDR3 DNA: TGTGCCAGCAGTTCCCATGGGGGGGGCACTGAAGCTTTCTTT. Translating it yields CASSSHGGGTEAFF.